The TCR beta chain described here comes from a study of OX40 agonist ivuxolimab in advanced cancers. Study as a whole: The patients' treatment was ivuxolimab, an agonistic anti-OX40 (CD134) antibody. Patients enrolled in dose escalation were diagnosed with hepatocellular carcinoma, melanoma, renal cell or head and neck cancer. The dose-escalation cohort was around 83% male, with a mean age of 60 years, ranging about 20 to 85.

Of note for this clone: The antigen is unknown.

TCRdb keeps only in-frame clones here, not all; method: immunoSEQ multiplex PCR. This sample yields tens of thousands of clones, of which about 90% are seen a single time; 7.4% belongs to the top ten. V shed 4 bases and J 5 bases; nucleotides not matched to a gene: 5. The CDR3 is 14 amino acids. Whole-study findings and limits: On average, CD8+ T cells showed a greater number of expanded clones than CD4+.

V gene TRBV5-7 combines with J gene TRBJ1-2; 10 bases map to TRBD1. Being an ORF, TRBV5-7 has a function that is uncertain. The receptor comes from an adult with an advanced solid tumor such as melanoma, head and neck, liver or kidney cancer. This specimen consisted of CD4+ or CD8+ T cells sorted from blood, obtained in a trial of the OX40 agonist ivuxolimab. The CDR3 region has the DNA TGTGCCAGCAGCCGGGACAGGGGCGTTTATGGCTACACCTTC. Residues: CASSRDRGVYGYTF.